This T cell receptor (beta chain) was sequenced in a study of T cell responses to AZD1222 COVID-19 vaccine. This clone has only one observation. Its antigen is not identified. Clones were read by immunoSEQ multiplex PCR, and TCRdb kept only the in-frame ones, dropping some. The sample has approximately 140,000 clones; approximately 90% are singletons. Study-level results: Across spike, vaccine-associated CD4 TCRs were found, dominant at 160-218 and 743-854. Among AZD1222 vaccinees, only six were seropositive at baseline.

The CDR3 covers 14 residues. The germline gives CDR1 ENHRY, CDR2 SYGVKD. The V and J ends lost 4 bases and 3 bases respectively, with 12 bases between them. Doses given second, at about 4 or about 12 weeks, were pooled. Sequencing used peripheral blood, obtained 28 days after the second AZD1222 dose. The source is an adult who received the AZD1222 COVID-19 vaccine. The chain is built from TRBV10-3 and TRBJ1-2; D gene uncertain. CDR3 residues: CAISGSVQHYGYTF. CDR3 DNA: TGTGCCATCAGTGGCTCAGTTCAACACTATGGCTACACCTTC.